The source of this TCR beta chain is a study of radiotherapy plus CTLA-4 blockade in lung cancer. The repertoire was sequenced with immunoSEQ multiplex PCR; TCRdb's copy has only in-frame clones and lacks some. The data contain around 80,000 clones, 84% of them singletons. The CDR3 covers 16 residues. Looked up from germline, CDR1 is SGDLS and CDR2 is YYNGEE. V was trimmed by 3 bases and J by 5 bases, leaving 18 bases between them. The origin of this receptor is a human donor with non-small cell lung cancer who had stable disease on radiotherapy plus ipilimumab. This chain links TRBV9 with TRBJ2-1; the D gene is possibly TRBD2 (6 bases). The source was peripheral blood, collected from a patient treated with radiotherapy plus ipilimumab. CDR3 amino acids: CASSGVPGLGNNEQFF. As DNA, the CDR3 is TGTGCCAGCAGCGGAGTTCCGGGACTTGGCAACAATGAGCAGTTCTTC.